The 9 T cell receptor beta chains presented below share a single source sample, sequenced in a study of blood T cell repertoires in COVID-19. Repertoires were generated with immunoSEQ multiplex PCR, while TCRdb's copy carries only in-frame clones and drops some. The profile covers over 45,000 clones, with 75% to 85% appearing a single time and about 7% taken by the ten largest. Material: peripheral blood. Every receptor here comes from a man aged 35 to 55 with acute or convalescent COVID-19.

The chain's CDR3 is CASSLSQMNTEAFF. The DNA of the CDR3 is TGTGCCAGCAGTTTATCACAGATGAACACTGAAGCTTTCTTT. The chain joins TRBV28 to TRBJ1-1; no reliable D call. The CDR3 loop spans 14 amino acids. Trimming left V 1 base short and J 0 bases short, with 6 bases between. Germline CDR1 and CDR2: MDHEN and SYDVKM.

The rearrangement joins TRBV2 to TRBJ2-6; D is ambiguous. The length of the CDR3 is 15 residues. V gave up 5 bases and J gave up 0 bases, with 8 bases separating them. Germline CDR1 and CDR2: SNHLY and FYNNEI. The CDR3 sequence is CASSKSLSGANVLTF. In nucleotides, the CDR3 is TGTGCCAGCAGTAAGAGTCTCTCTGGGGCCAACGTCCTGACTTTC.

The V gene is TRBV27, the J gene TRBJ2-7, with 7 bases identical to TRBD1. Germline-derived CDR1 and CDR2 are MNHEY and SMNVEV (reference sequence). V shed 5 bases and J 2 bases; nucleotides not matched to a gene: 3. There are 13 residues in the CDR3. The CDR3 nucleotides are TGTGCCAGCAGTGACAGGGCCGCCTACGAGCAGTACTTC. Translating gives CASSDRAAYEQYF.

The gene calls are TRBV28 and TRBJ1-4; the D is unclear. Looked up from germline, CDR1 is MDHEN and CDR2 is SYDVKM. Trimming stripped 3 bases from V and 7 bases from J, with 15 bases between. CDR3 length: 15 residues. CDR3 amino acids: CASSFWRVKGEKLFF. CDR3 DNA sequence: TGTGCCAGCAGTTTCTGGAGGGTAAAGGGTGAAAAACTGTTTTTT. The full variable domain, its missing parts supplied by reference TRBV28 and TRBJ1-4, is DVKVTQSSRYLVKRTGEKVFLECVQDMDHENMFWYRQDPGLGLRLIYFSYDVKMKEKGDIPEGYSVSREKKERFSLILESASTNQTSMYLCASSFWRVKGEKLFFGSGTQLSVL.

This chain joins TRBV11-2 and TRBJ1-2; a weak D match, TRBD1 (5 bases). Germline CDR1 reads SGHAT; CDR2 reads FQNNGV. The CDR3 sequence is 17 residues long. V was cut by 1 base and J by 4 bases, with 19 bases left in between. The CDR3 nucleotides read TGTGCCAGCAGCTTAGGGGGAGGGGAGACCTCAATCTATGGCTACACCTTC. Amino acids: CASSLGGGETSIYGYTF. The variable domain in full, with the rest retrieved from reference TRBV11-2 and TRBJ1-2, is EAGVAQSPRYKIIEKRQSVAFWCNPISGHATLYWYQQILGQGPKLLIQFQNNGVVDDSQLPKDRFSAERLKGVDSTLKIQPAKLEDSAVYLCASSLGGGETSIYGYTFGSGTRLTVV.

This chain joins TRBV5-4 and TRBJ2-5; 9 bases agree with TRBD1. The junction had 16 bases not matched to a gene; V was cut back by 5 bases and J by 5 bases. The CDR3 length is 17 residues. Germline CDR1 SGHNT, CDR2 YYREEE (reference sequence). The CDR3 DNA reads as TGTGCCAGCAGTTTCCCCCCGGGACAGGGAATCGGGGAGACCCAGTACTTC. This gives the protein CASSFPPGQGIGETQYF.

The chain joins TRBV10-1 to TRBJ2-7; D not certain. Germline V gene data show CDR1 as WNHNN and CDR2 as SYGVQD (reference sequence). V lost 4 bases and J lost 2, with 15 bases in between. The CDR3 totals 15 residues. In DNA, the CDR3 is TGCGCCAGCAGTGCTCCTAACTCTCTGGCCTACGAGCAGTACTTC. It specifies CASSAPNSLAYEQYF.

The chain recombines TRBV24-1 with TRBJ2-6, with no clear D. CDR1 and CDR2 (germline): KGHDR, SFDVKD. With 1 base removed from V and 6 bases from J, the gap between germline ends came to 3 bases. The CDR3 is 13 amino acids. The CDR3, as DNA: TGTGCCACCAGTGATTTTAAGGCCAACGTCCTGACTTTC. Its translation: CATSDFKANVLTF.

This clone was recorded a few times. V is TRBV10-2 and J is TRBJ2-3, with D possibly TRBD1 on 6 matching bases. CDR3 length: 13 amino acids. Trimming took off 6 bases at V and 6 bases at J, with 13 bases between the two ends. Germline assignment: CDR1 WSHSY and CDR2 SAAADI. CDR3 residues: CASRMTGDDTQYF. The CDR3 nucleotides read TGCGCCAGCAGGATGACAGGTGATGATACGCAGTATTTT.